A single sample gave rise to the 27 T cell receptor beta chains below, sequenced in a study of Graves' ophthalmopathy and Graves' hyperthyroidism. The TCR beta CDR3 regions underwent amplification from RNA transcripts. A first-round RT-PCR used HTBI primers, followed by a second-round multiplex PCR. TCRdb re-derived calls from the multiplex PCR reads in MiXCR, one entry per CDR3 protein. The data show a few hundred thousand distinct CDR3 sequences, approximately 15% seen once. The sample consisted of peripheral blood. The source is a woman aged 18-29 years with stable Graves' hyperthyroidism.

This clonotype has a count of ten or more. The V call is TRBV12-3 or TRBV12-4, the J call TRBJ2-7, with D unclear. With 6 bases removed from V and 5 bases from J, the gap between germline ends came to 8 bases. The CDR3 is made up of 11 amino acids. CDR3 in amino acids: CASSLQNEQYF. The DNA for the CDR3 is TGTGCCAGCAGCTTGCAAAACGAGCAGTACTTC.

This clonotype was seen repeatedly, ten times or more. The genes are TRBV6-5 and TRBJ2-7, with TRBD1 identical over 7 bases. Germline CDR1 is MNHEY and CDR2 is SVGAGI. Trimming at V came to 0 bases and at J to 5 bases, leaving 7 bases not matched to a gene. This CDR3 has 15 amino acids. CDR3 region: CASSYSIQGTHEQYF. Written as DNA, the CDR3 is TGTGCCAGCAGTTACTCGATACAGGGGACCCACGAGCAGTACTTC.

The chain joins TRBV3-1 to TRBJ2-7; 9 nucleotides agree with TRBD1. V lost 4 bases, J lost 5 bases, and 6 bases stayed unmatched. The CDR3 covers 14 residues. Germline V CDR1 and CDR2: LGHDT, YNNKEL (reference sequence). DNA for the CDR3: TGTGCCAGCAGCCTCGGGACAGGGTACAACGAGCAGTACTTC. The encoded protein is CASSLGTGYNEQYF.

This clonotype has a count of ten or more. The chain carries TRBV12-5 and TRBJ2-6, with 7 bases that match TRBD1. Germline CDR1 reads LGHNT; CDR2 reads FRNRAP. V shed 2 bases and J 1 base; nucleotides not matched to a gene: 11. The CDR3 has 19 residues. The CDR3 is CASGLIRQGVTSGANVLTF. The CDR3 DNA is TGTGCTAGTGGTTTGATACGACAGGGCGTCACGTCTGGGGCCAACGTCCTGACTTTC.

This clonotype appeared a few times. The chain joins TRBV3-1 to TRBJ2-2; D is ambiguous. CDR3 length: 14 amino acids. Germline values: CDR1 LGHDT, CDR2 YNNKEL (reference sequence). The ends were cut back, 3 bases at V and 0 bases at J, with 5 bases in the middle. The CDR3 loop is CASSHQPNTGELFF. The CDR3 coding sequence is TGTGCCAGCAGCCATCAGCCGAACACCGGGGAGCTGTTTTTT.

There are many counts of this clonotype. This sequence joins TRBV27 and TRBJ1-1; no clear D. The CDR3 runs to 15 residues. Looked up from germline, CDR1 is MNHEY and CDR2 is SMNVEV (reference sequence). Trimming cost V 1 base and J 1 base, with 10 bases left between them. The CDR3 DNA reads TGTGCCAGCAGTTTATATGGCCAGAGGAACACTGAAGCTTTCTTT. Protein product: CASSLYGQRNTEAFF.

This clonotype has just a few counts. The chain uses TRBV20-1 and TRBJ1-2, with 9 bases matching TRBD1. Unmatched junction bases numbered 13, after V lost 4 bases and J lost 7 bases. The CDR3 consists of 15 residues. Germline values: CDR1 DFQATT, CDR2 SNEGSKA (reference sequence). For the CDR3, the DNA is TGCAGTGCTACGGATAGGCCCGGGACAGGGTTTGGCTACACCTTC. Its translation is CSATDRPGTGFGYTF.

This clonotype appeared many times. This sequence joins TRBV11-2 and TRBJ2-5; 7 nucleotides match TRBD1. From germline, CDR1 is SGHAT and CDR2 FQNNGV. The CDR3 loop spans 15 amino acids. Unmatched junction bases numbered 6, after V lost 4 bases and J lost 1 base. CDR3 bases: TGTGCCAGCAGCTACGACAGGGTAGGCCAAGAGACCCAGTACTTC. Its protein is CASSYDRVGQETQYF.

The genes are TRBV20-1 and TRBJ2-7, with TRBD2 matching 8 bases. After removal of 2 bases from V and 2 bases from J, the junction contained 8 bases not matched to a gene. Germline CDR1 DFQATT, CDR2 SNEGSKA (reference sequence). This CDR3 has 15 amino acids. The CDR3 protein is CSARRSGSGAYEQYF. Here the CDR3 DNA reads TGCAGTGCTAGACGAAGCGGGAGTGGGGCCTACGAGCAGTACTTC.

This clonotype was picked up many times. The chain carries TRBV6-1 and TRBJ1-1, with D unresolved. The ends were cut back, 8 bases at V and 6 bases at J, with 7 bases in the middle. Germline CDR1 reads MNHNS; CDR2 reads SASEGT. The CDR3 runs to 10 residues. CDR3 nucleotide sequence: TGTGCCAGCGGAGAATCTGAAGCTTTCTTT. It translates to CASGESEAFF.

This clonotype showed up many times. V and J are TRBV20-1 and TRBJ1-5; no clear D gene. Trimming pared 4 bases from V and 3 bases from J, leaving 10 bases between. This CDR3 is 13 amino acids long. Per germline, CDR1 DFQATT and CDR2 SNEGSKA (reference sequence). The CDR3 loop is CSATQVANQPQHF. CDR3 nucleotide sequence: TGCAGTGCTACCCAGGTGGCCAATCAGCCCCAGCATTTT.

This clonotype was seen at least ten times. The rearrangement uses TRBV11-2 and TRBJ1-6; D is possibly TRBD1 (6 bases). This CDR3 has 15 residues. V was cut by 6 bases and J by 0 bases, with 9 bases left in between. CDR1 SGHAT and CDR2 FQNNGV come from the germline V gene. CDR3 loop: CASSGQSSYNSPLHF. The CDR3 DNA is TGTGCCAGCAGTGGACAGAGCTCCTATAATTCACCCCTCCACTTT.

Ten or more counts support this clonotype. The chain combines TRBV7-6 with TRBJ2-5; 9 bases agree with TRBD2. J gave up 1 base and V 0 bases, and 6 bases lay outside the gene matches. The CDR3 has 17 amino acids. The germline V gene has CDR1 SGHVS and CDR2 FNYEAQ. CDR3 amino acids: CASSLASGGPPQETQYF. CDR3 coding DNA: TGTGCCAGCAGCTTAGCTAGCGGGGGCCCCCCCCAAGAGACCCAGTACTTC.

This clonotype occurred many times. One junction end disagrees with the germline gene, perhaps due to a read error. The rearrangement joins TRBV20-1 to TRBJ1-1; D remains ambiguous. This CDR3 has 13 amino acids. Germline CDR1 and CDR2: DFQATT and SNEGSKA (reference sequence). CDR3 in DNA: TGCAGCGCTAGAATAGACTGGAACACTGAAGCTTTCTTT. This translates into CSARIDWNTEAFF.

This clonotype was recorded many times. The chain uses TRBV12-3 or TRBV12-4 and TRBJ2-7; weak D call: TRBD2 (5 bases). The V gene lost 3 bases and the J gene lost 6 bases, with 24 bases spanning the gap. The CDR3 loop spans 17 amino acids. This chain's CDR3 is CASSFRGSNRVTSEQYF. In DNA, the CDR3 is TGTGCCAGCAGTTTTCGAGGGTCGAACAGAGTAACGTCCGAGCAGTACTTC.

This clonotype was counted at least ten times. This sequence joins TRBV29-1 and TRBJ2-7; possible D gene TRBD2, 6 bases. Between the trimmed V and J ends, which lost 7 bases and 2 bases, there was a span of 24 bases. In germline, CDR1 is SQVTM, CDR2 ANQGSEA. The CDR3 contains 16 residues. Here the CDR3 DNA reads TGCAGCGCAGAAACCGATCGGCGGGGACGGGCCTACGAGCAGTACTTC. Residues: CSAETDRRGRAYEQYF.

This clonotype has ten or more counts. The chain combines TRBV6-1 with TRBJ1-1; TRBD1 matches 8 bases. Germline V gene sequence: CDR1 MNHNS, CDR2 SASEGT. The CDR3 spans 16 residues. The V segment lost 6 bases and the J segment 2 bases; nucleotides outside the gene matches: 11. DNA for the CDR3: TGTGCCAGCAGATCACAGGGGGTCGTCCCCAACACTGAAGCTTTCTTT. It encodes CASRSQGVVPNTEAFF.

This clonotype showed up many times. The chain has TRBV6-1 and TRBJ1-6; D uncertain. This CDR3 is 15 amino acids long. V dropped 1 base and J dropped 10 bases, with 14 bases sitting between them. CDR1 is MNHNS, CDR2 SASEGT, per germline. CDR3 DNA sequence: TGTGCCAGCAGTGAAGGTTCGAGGGCTTGGTCACCCCTCCACTTT. Its translation is CASSEGSRAWSPLHF.

This clonotype has a handful of counts. This may arise from a read error, as a much more abundant clone is one base away. Lacking the conserved final phenylalanine or tryptophan, this CDR3 likely reflects a read error. The chain uses TRBV11-2 and TRBJ1-2; a possible D gene is TRBD1 (5 bases). The CDR3 extends over 13 amino acids. V lost 4 bases, J lost 5 bases, and 11 bases lay in between. CDR1 SGHAT and CDR2 FQNNGV come from the germline V gene. The CDR3 DNA is TGTGCCAGCAGCTCCTCCGGGACGTATGGCTACACCCTC. Its protein product is CASSSSGTYGYTL.

In its sample, this clonotype was seen many times. The chain has TRBV6-5 and TRBJ2-6, with D unclear. The CDR3 loop spans 14 amino acids. The V gene lost 2 bases and the J gene lost 0 bases, with 2 bases spanning the gap. Germline V lookup: CDR1 MNHEY, CDR2 SVGAGI. CDR3 DNA sequence: TGTGCCAGCAGTTACCTCTCTGGGGCCAACGTCCTGACTTTC. Translated, it gives CASSYLSGANVLTF.

Many counts were recorded for this clonotype. The chain links TRBV19 to TRBJ1-5, with D perhaps matching TRBD1 (6 bases). Germline-derived CDR1 and CDR2 are LNHDA and SQIVND (reference sequence). This CDR3 has 14 amino acids. Between the trimmed V and J ends, which lost 6 bases and 6 bases, there was a span of 15 bases. The CDR3 loop reads CASSNDRFAQPQHF. The CDR3 nucleotides are TGTGCCAGTAGCAATGACAGGTTCGCTCAGCCCCAGCATTTT.

This clonotype was recorded once. The genes are TRBV6-1 and TRBJ1-2; D gene unclear. The CDR3 consists of 14 residues. Germline lookup yields CDR1 MNHNS and CDR2 SASEGT. The V gene lost 5 bases and the J gene lost 5 bases, with 15 bases spanning the gap. The CDR3 is CASSIRTLGYGYTF. The CDR3 DNA sequence: TGTGCCAGCAGTATCAGAACCTTAGGATATGGCTACACCTTC.

This clonotype occurred many times. The chain employs TRBV24-1 and TRBJ1-1; tentatively, D is TRBD1 (5 bases). Trimming pared 4 bases from V and 3 bases from J, leaving 8 bases between. The CDR3 is made up of 13 amino acids. Germline V lookup: CDR1 KGHDR, CDR2 SFDVKD. The CDR3: CATSESGYTEAFF. The CDR3 nucleotides are TGTGCCACCAGTGAATCAGGGTACACTGAAGCTTTCTTT.

This clonotype was picked up many times. This chain uses TRBV3-1 with TRBJ1-2; 7 nucleotides align to TRBD1. V was pared by 4 bases and J by 7 bases, with 3 bases of the junction left unmatched. Germline CDR1 reads LGHDT; CDR2 reads YNNKEL (reference sequence). The CDR3 is 12 amino acids. Here the CDR3 DNA reads TGTGCCAGCAGCCCCAGGGGGGGTGGCTACACCTTC. This codes for CASSPRGGGYTF.

In this sample, this clonotype turned up a few times. The chain joins TRBV9 to TRBJ2-6; 7 positions agree with TRBD1. The CDR3 spans 14 residues. The germline CDR1 and CDR2 sequences are SGDLS and YYNGEE. V trimming: 2 bases; J trimming: 8 bases; junction bases outside the gene matches: 4. CDR3 bases: TGTGCCAGCAGCGTTGAGGGGGCGACCAACGTCCTGACTTTC. Amino acid sequence: CASSVEGATNVLTF.

This clonotype was observed at least ten times. The J gene is TRBJ1-3, the V gene TRBV14; perhaps TRBD1 as D (6 bases). Trimming stripped 0 bases from V and 7 bases from J, with 19 bases between. The CDR3 is 17 amino acids. Germline V gene lookup returns CDR1 SGHDN and CDR2 FVKESK. CDR3 amino acids: CASSQDLGGAHYNTIYF. Here the CDR3 DNA reads TGTGCCAGCAGCCAAGATCTTGGGGGGGCCCATTACAACACCATATATTTT.

Many counts were recorded for this clonotype. The rearrangement links TRBV7-9 to TRBJ2-7; D not certain. V lost 1 base, J lost 5 bases, and 12 bases lay in between. The CDR3 loop spans 14 amino acids. Looked up from germline, CDR1 is SEHNR and CDR2 is FQNEAQ (reference sequence). CDR3 nucleotide sequence: TGTGCCAGCAGCTTAGTGAGTCAATTGCACGAGCAGTACTTC. It yields the protein CASSLVSQLHEQYF.